This T cell receptor (beta chain) comes out of a study of T cell repertoires in cytomegalovirus infection (dated by TCRdb to the late 2010s). In terms of the full investigation: Alongside well-studied HLA-B-restricted epitopes, the peptide stimulations were aimed at recently identified HLA-C-restricted CMV epitopes, whose presentation resists viral immunomodulation. Donor HLA type was relevant to the analysis, because carriage of CMV infection together with the matching HLA type was indicated by public TCR beta signatures.

Broader findings and caveats from the paper: The ex vivo response was dominated by HLA-C-restricted CMV-specific TCR beta clonotypes, and the single most frequent clonotype in two of eight donors was supplied by these HLA-C-restricted clonotypes. In both this cohort and an independent cohort of 350 or so donors, the cumulative frequency of public TCR beta family members distinguished carriers of CMV infection plus the relevant HLA type.

According to the study, the label for this sample's treatment or condition signals: in vitro stimulation with specific CMV peptide epitopes to enrich CMV-specific T cells. The CDR3, from cysteine to phenylalanine, totals 15 residues. CDR3 DNA only is kept here, 45 bases in frame from base 1. Trimming removed 3 bases from V and 15 bases from J, leaving 23 bases between the germline ends. Looking up the germline V gene yields CDR1 SGHVS and CDR2 FNYEAQ. As to this clonotype: Its antigen is not yet known. Per-base quality was not reported, and no clone a single base away is much larger than it.

The data were produced on an Illumina HiSeq 1500. TCRdb ran its own pipeline on the public reads, namely fastp trimming at Q25 and MiXCR clone calling, and kept in-frame beta chains. Rows matching on CDR3 protein sequence are summarized as one entry with the most common DNA and genes. The sample records around 710,000 distinct CDR3 sequences, 25% to 35% of which are singletons. The biggest ten clones account for 13% of the sample. In this chain, TRBV7-6 is recombined with TRBJ1-4; the D gene is possibly TRBD1, with 5 bases matching. This TCR was recovered from a human donor in good health (CMV status not recorded). Some clones in this sample may be carry-over from other donors' samples. Sequenced here: cultured CD8+ T cells from PBMCs, sampled from culture after CMV antigen stimulation. The DNA is as follows: TGTGCCAGCAGCTTCTCCTCTCCCGGGACGGAGGGCATGTTTTTT. This sequence encodes CASSFSSPGTEGMFF.